This TCR beta chain stems from a study of blood T cell repertoires in COVID-19. Study as a whole: Italy, Spain and the United States were the sources of the convalescent and acute COVID-19 samples. Nucleic acid was either cDNA or gDNA, and it came from T cells, B-cell-depleted T cells, or PBMCs.

Individuals drawn from 24 US areas were roughly 18 to 95 years old. The table came from immunoSEQ multiplex PCR; TCRdb's copy has only in-frame clones and leaves some out. The sample shows some 200,000 clones, just over 85% of them seen only once. This receptor was taken from a woman aged 40 to 50 with acute COVID-19. The source material was PBMCs or T cells enriched from blood (not recorded which).

CDR3 nucleotides: TGTGCCAGCAGGGTACGGGGGACGAACACTGAAGCTTTCTTT. It encodes CASRVRGTNTEAFF. This chain links TRBV3-1 (or the pseudogene TRBV3-2) with TRBJ1-1; D is perhaps TRBD1 (5 bases). The CDR3 spans 14 residues. CDR1 and CDR2 from the germline V gene are LGHDT and YNNKEL (reference sequence). V lost 6 bases, J lost 1 base, and 12 bases lay in between.